The text below deals with one T cell receptor (beta chain). Its matching antigen is unknown. The sample is drawn from a study of PD-1 blockade in classical Hodgkin lymphoma. Germline loops: CDR1 ENHRY, CDR2 SYGVKD. V was pared by 7 bases and J by 6 bases, with 16 bases between. The CDR3 has 14 amino acids. Every patient relapsed after autologous stem cell transplantation, and brentuximab vedotin exposure varied. Patients showed best responses of complete response, partial response or progressive disease. Method: immunoSEQ multiplex PCR; TCRdb's copy keeps in-frame clones and lacks some. The sample comprises fewer than 90,000 clones, about 92% of which are singletons, and 7.5% to 9.5% rests with the top ten. Overall study results and limits: It was CD4+ TCR diversity, not CD8+, that rose significantly by C4D1. It was among complete responders that baseline diversity resembled that of newly diagnosed patients. Patients who began taking nivolumab under 1 year after ASCT were left out.

Sequencing used peripheral blood mononuclear cells (PBMCs), obtained at baseline. This clonotype was sampled from a human donor with classical Hodgkin lymphoma. The gene calls are TRBV10-3 and TRBJ1-3, with a tentative D call TRBD1 (5 bases). The CDR3 region is CAIKTSGGENTIYF. CDR3 nucleotides: TGTGCCATCAAAACATCGGGGGGAGAAAACACCATATATTTT.